This TCR beta chain originates from a study of cytotoxic CD8 clonotypes in ibrutinib-treated CLL. Study-wide findings and caveats: Rare overall, public clonotypes shrank or held steady under therapy. T-cell clonality at baseline went above that of age-matched healthy donors and rose and fell with circulating CD8+ T-cell counts.

Profiled with immunoSEQ multiplex PCR; TCRdb holds only in-frame clones, not every one. This table has about 130,000 clones, about 80% appearing once. This clone turned up a few times. Antigen specificity is unknown. This CDR3 contains 12 residues. The sequences come from PBMCs, collected after 12 months of ibrutinib treatment. This TCR was recovered from a human donor with chronic lymphocytic leukemia. The genes are TRBV21-1 and TRBJ1-5. TRBV21-1 is shown as a pseudogene. The CDR3 sequence is CASTSWGQPQHF. CDR3 in DNA: TGTGCCAGCACCAGTTGGGGGCAGCCCCAGCATTTT.